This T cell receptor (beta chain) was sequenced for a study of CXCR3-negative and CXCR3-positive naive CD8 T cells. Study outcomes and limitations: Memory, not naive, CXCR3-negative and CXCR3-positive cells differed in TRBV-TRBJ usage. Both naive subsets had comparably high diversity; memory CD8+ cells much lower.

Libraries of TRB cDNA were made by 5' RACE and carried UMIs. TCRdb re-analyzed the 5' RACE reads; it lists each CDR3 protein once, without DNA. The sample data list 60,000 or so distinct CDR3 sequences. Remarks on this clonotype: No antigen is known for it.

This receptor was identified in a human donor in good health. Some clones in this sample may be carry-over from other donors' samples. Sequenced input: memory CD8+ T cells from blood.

The CDR3 spells CASSQGTGPQETQYF. This chain links TRBV4-1 with TRBJ2-5; TCRdb gives TRBD1 as the D gene, but with no DNA this cannot be confirmed. This CDR3 is built from 15 residues. Germline CDR1 MGHRA, CDR2 YSYEKL.